This entry lists 10 T cell receptor beta chains sequenced from one sample in a study of T cells in Graves' hyperthyroidism and ophthalmopathy. TCR beta CDR3 sequences were amplified from RNA transcripts. The HTBI primer set was used in a first-round RT-PCR of the TCR CDR3. TCRdb re-called the multiplex PCR reads through MiXCR, storing one row per CDR3 protein. The sample consists of some 460,000 distinct CDR3 sequences, around a sixth of them appearing once. Sequencing was performed on blood. The receptors stem from a woman between 18 and 29 years old with Graves' hyperthyroidism.

This clonotype was seen many times. V and J are TRBV9 and TRBJ1-2, with a weak D call TRBD1 (5 bases). The CDR3 runs to 13 residues. Germline CDR1 reads SGDLS; CDR2 reads YYNGEE. Between the trimmed V and J ends, which lost 4 bases and 10 bases, there was a span of 17 bases. CDR3 protein: CASSRGTEGLYTF. CDR3 sequence (DNA): TGTGCCAGCAGCCGAGGAACGGAGGGACTCTACACCTTC.

At least ten counts were recorded for this clonotype. The chain is built from TRBV6-5 and TRBJ1-5, with 9 bases that match TRBD1. Trimming took 2 bases from V and 10 from J; bases not matched to a gene: 3. From germline, CDR1 is MNHEY and CDR2 SVGAGI. The CDR3 runs to 13 residues. The CDR3 is CASSYGTGSPQHF. In DNA form, the CDR3 reads TGTGCCAGCAGTTACGGGACAGGGAGCCCCCAGCATTTT.

This clonotype was detected many times. The V and J genes are TRBV10-3 and TRBJ1-1; 7 bases line up with TRBD1. J was trimmed by 3 bases and V by 5 bases; bases with no gene match: 6. The germline V gene has CDR1 ENHRY and CDR2 SYGVKD. The CDR3 runs to 14 residues. Here the CDR3 reads CAISIQGTDTEAFF. CDR3 DNA: TGTGCCATCAGTATACAGGGGACGGACACTGAAGCTTTCTTT.

This clonotype came up many times. The chain employs TRBV6-5 and TRBJ1-6; a possible D gene is TRBD1 (6 bases). Deletions cut 2 bases from V and 9 bases from J, with 11 bases between. The CDR3 extends over 14 amino acids. Germline V gene data show CDR1 as MNHEY and CDR2 as SVGAGI. The chain's CDR3 is CASSYGGATSPLHF. CDR3 bases: TGTGCCAGCAGTTACGGGGGCGCGACTTCACCCCTCCACTTT.

As regards this clonotype: A much larger clone is a single base away; this may be a read error. DNA of the CDR3: TGTGCCAGCAGAAGGGACTCCCAGAGGCGGTTCTTC. Translation gives CASRRDSQRRFF. The rearrangement links TRBV28 to TRBJ2-1, with a tentative D call TRBD2 (6 bases). The germline gives CDR1 MDHEN, CDR2 SYDVKM. V lost 6 bases to trimming and J lost 15 bases, with 18 bases between them. The length of the CDR3 is 12 residues.

The chain uses TRBV2 and TRBJ1-1; D possibly corresponds to TRBD1 (5 bases). Per germline, CDR1 SNHLY and CDR2 FYNNEI. The CDR3 has 15 residues. V gave up 6 bases and J gave up 4 bases, with 18 bases separating them. This chain's CDR3 is CASRSGIDRGTEAFF. In DNA, the CDR3 is TGTGCCAGCAGGTCAGGGATCGATAGGGGCACTGAAGCTTTCTTT.

This chain links TRBV7-6 with TRBJ2-5; D may match TRBD1 or TRBD2 (5 bases each). The CDR3 has 15 residues. From germline, CDR1 is SGHVS and CDR2 FNYEAQ. Trimming cost V 4 bases and J 9 bases, with 21 bases left between them. The CDR3, as DNA: TGTGCCAGCAGCTCGGGACGGGACCAAAAGGAGGCCCAGTACTTC. Its protein product is CASSSGRDQKEAQYF.

This clonotype appeared many times. The genes are TRBV2 and TRBJ2-3, with D perhaps being TRBD1 or TRBD2 (5 bases each). V was clipped by 5 bases and J by 0 bases, with 15 bases between them. Germline CDR1 is SNHLY and CDR2 is FYNNEI. CDR3 length: 16 amino acids. The CDR3 here is CASSKTWDPSTDTQYF. The CDR3 nucleotides are TGTGCCAGCAGTAAAACGTGGGACCCTAGCACAGATACGCAGTATTTT.

This clonotype has ten or more counts. This chain links TRBV5-1 with TRBJ2-7; D perhaps matches TRBD1 (5 bases). The CDR3 is made up of 14 amino acids. Deletions cut 4 bases from V and 0 bases from J, with 11 bases between. In germline, CDR1 is SGHRS, CDR2 YFSETQ. The CDR3 reads CASSIKGASYEQYF. The DNA for the CDR3 is TGCGCCAGCAGCATAAAAGGGGCCTCCTACGAGCAGTACTTC. The full variable domain, completed using reference TRBV5-1 and TRBJ2-7, is KAGVTQTPRYLIKTRGQQVTLSCSPISGHRSVSWYQQTPGQGLQFLFEYFSETQRNKGNFPGRFSGRQFSNSRSEMNVSTLELGDSALYLCASSIKGASYEQYFGPGTRLTVT.

This clonotype has only a few counts. The J gene is TRBJ1-2, the V gene TRBV5-1; weak D call: TRBD1 (5 bases). Trimming shortened V by 7 bases and J by 4 bases, and 14 bases separated the two germline ends. CDR3 size: 13 residues. The germline V gene encodes CDR1 SGHRS and CDR2 YFSETQ. The DNA for the CDR3 is TGCGCCAGCGCCATGGGGGTGACCTATGGCTACACCTTC. Residues: CASAMGVTYGYTF.